This TCR beta chain came from a study of blood T cell repertoires in COVID-19. Across the whole study: Collection of acute and convalescent COVID-19 samples took place in the United States, Italy and Spain.

Generated by immunoSEQ multiplex PCR, the TCRdb table keeps only in-frame clones and is missing some. The repertoire holds roughly 310,000 clones, with about 88% as singletons. Enrolled through a virtual design, the participants were between 18 and 89 years of age and came from 24 US areas. The study assigned cohorts using participant-reported clinical history. The sequence was collected from a woman in her 40s who had recovered from COVID-19. Specimen: PBMCs or T cells enriched from blood (not recorded which).

The CDR3 sequence: CASSQQGTTGNTIYF. The CDR3 DNA is TGCGCCAGCAGCCAACAGGGTACGACTGGAAACACCATATATTTT. The chain combines TRBV4-1 with TRBJ1-3, with D tentatively TRBD1 (5 bases). Trimming removed 2 bases at V and 2 bases at J, with 10 bases between. The CDR3 extends over 15 amino acids. CDR1 MGHRA and CDR2 YSYEKL come from the germline V gene.